This T cell receptor (beta chain) derives from a study of cytomegalovirus exposure and HLA in healthy donors. Study-level points and caveats: Later analysis reportedly placed an Asian-associated ancestry cluster below the roughly 680-donor mean in N-insertions. Despite most TCR sequences being rare, some public TCRs occurred in many donors. Most CMV-associated TCR beta chains were later found to appear HLA-restricted.

V lost 5 bases, J lost 4 bases, and 2 bases stayed unmatched. Germline assignment: CDR1 MNHNS and CDR2 SASEGT. The CDR3 extends over 13 amino acids. Primers for the PCR totalled 60 Vbeta and 13 Jbeta. Data came from immunoSEQ multiplex PCR; TCRdb stores just in-frame clones and leaves some out. The data show about 200,000 clones, approximately 78% seen once. A word on this clone: Its antigen is not known.

The TCR was taken from a woman aged 45 to 65 in good health and CMV-seropositive. The sequenced sample was PBMCs. The rearrangement links TRBV6-1 to TRBJ1-1; 9 positions agree with TRBD1. DNA for the CDR3: TGTGCCAGCAGTAAGGACAGGGGCACTGAAGCTTTCTTT. It codes for CASSKDRGTEAFF.